Given below is one T cell receptor beta chain in context. As yet, its antigen is unknown. These data originate in a study of cytomegalovirus exposure and HLA in healthy donors. Clones were read by immunoSEQ multiplex PCR, and TCRdb kept only the in-frame ones, dropping some. The data show about 120,000 clones, 75% to 90% seen once. Study-level points and caveats: TCR sequences were mostly rare, though some public TCRs occurred in many donors. Accounts indicate the classifier identified cytomegalovirus status with strong specificity and sensitivity. Researchers catalogued about 150 TCR beta chains as cytomegalovirus-associated.

This clonotype was obtained from a woman aged 18 to 35 in good health and CMV-seronegative. Specimen: PBMCs.

The CDR3 loop reads CAWSAGATDTQYF. The CDR3 DNA follows: TGTGCCTGGAGTGCGGGAGCAACAGATACGCAGTATTTT. The chain employs TRBV30 and TRBJ2-3, with a possible D match to TRBD2 (6 bases). V lost 1 base and J 3 bases, leaving 8 bases between the germline ends. CDR1 GTSNPN and CDR2 SVGIG come from the germline V gene (reference sequence). This CDR3 has 13 residues. The full variable domain, rest sourced from reference TRBV30 and TRBJ2-3, is SQTIHQWPATLVQPVGSPLSLECTVEGTSNPNLYWYRQAAGRGLQLLFYSVGIGQISSEVPQNLSASRPQDRQFILSSKKLLLSDSGFYLCAWSAGATDTQYFGPGTRLTVL.